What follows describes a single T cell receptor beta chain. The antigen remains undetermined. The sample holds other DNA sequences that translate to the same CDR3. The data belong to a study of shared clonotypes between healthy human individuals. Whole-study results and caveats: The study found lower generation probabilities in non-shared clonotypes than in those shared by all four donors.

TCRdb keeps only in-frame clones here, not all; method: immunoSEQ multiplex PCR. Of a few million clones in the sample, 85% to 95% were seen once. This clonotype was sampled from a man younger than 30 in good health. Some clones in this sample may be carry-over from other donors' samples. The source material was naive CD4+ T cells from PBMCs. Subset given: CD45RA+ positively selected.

In DNA, the CDR3 is TGTGCCAGCAGTTACCGGGCGGTGTACGAGCAGTACTTC. Its translation is CASSYRAVYEQYF. The V gene is TRBV6-5, the J gene TRBJ2-7; D is uncertain. Looked up from germline, CDR1 is MNHEY and CDR2 is SVGAGI. The ends were cut back, 2 bases at V and 4 bases at J, with 9 bases in the middle. The CDR3 covers 13 residues.